This TCR beta chain was observed in a study of cytomegalovirus exposure and HLA in healthy donors. The PCR made use of 60 Vbeta and 13 Jbeta primers. Clones were sequenced by immunoSEQ multiplex PCR, and TCRdb holds only the in-frame ones, with some missing. This table holds roughly 190,000 clones, about 59% found once. Trimming took 4 bases from V and 5 from J, leaving 21 bases between them. From germline, CDR1 is LNHDA and CDR2 SQIVND (reference sequence). The CDR3 covers 16 residues. The sequencing input was PBMCs. The origin of this receptor is a middle-aged man in good health and CMV-seronegative. This chain joins TRBV19 and TRBJ2-7; D gene uncertain. CDR3 in DNA: TGTGCCAGTAGTAGGAGCGATCCCCCCGGCTCGGACGAGCAGTACTTC. Translation gives CASSRSDPPGSDEQYF.